Listed below are T cell receptor beta chains from one sample, sequenced in a study of cytomegalovirus exposure and HLA in healthy donors. Using immunoSEQ multiplex PCR, the repertoire was profiled, and TCRdb retains in-frame clones only, with some absent. The data contain some 100,000 clones, approximately 73% of them seen just once; the ten biggest clones take up 3% to 4.5%. The sequenced material came from PBMCs. These receptors were collected from a woman aged 45-60 years in good health and CMV-seropositive. CDR3s leave out the opening cysteine and the closing phenylalanine or tryptophan. Fields, in order: V gene, clone size, CDR3 protein. Clone size, where shown, is once, few, many, or a class for clones that have expanded.

TRBV9	-	ASSVSGTASSGNTIY
TRBV29-1	-	SVGGNSNQPQH
TRBV27	-	ASSTRQANYGYT
TRBV15	-	ATSSDTGAYNEQF
TRBV27	-	ASSRQGRAYEQY
TRBV9	once	ASSPIQGDTGELF
TRBV30	-	AWRFDRRNTEAF
TRBV5-6	-	ASSLGTGAYEQY
TRBV6-6	-	ASSPQGNEQF
TRBV6-5	few	ASSYSIGGMAYEQY
TRBV6-4	-	ASSDSAGSAEQY
TRBV7-8	-	ASSLGPDTEAF
TRBV2	-	ASSASTYEQY
TRBV2	-	ASKGANEQY
TRBV5-6	-	ASSLGQANTEAF
TRBV6-1	-	ASSEPTPGLVDTGELF
TRBV7-2	-	ASSLASGTGRSGYT
TRBV25-1	once	ASSELYTGNTIY
TRBV5-4	few	ASSLELRLYNEQF
TRBV7-2	-	ASSGAGVKLDQY
TRBV6-5	few	ASSWALGTEAF
TRBV12-5	-	ASGLVLGRGLSQPQH
TRBV10-3	few	AISESWGTSGNEQF
TRBV5-1	-	ASSPGGGQETQY
TRBV7-3	-	ASSLATGSGYT
TRBV7-9	once	SSSSKGQGGDEAF
TRBV11-2	-	ASSIRQGAGAF
TRBV15	-	ATSSPGASNEQF
TRBV5-6	-	ASSLEARYEQY
TRBV5-6	-	ASSFTGTRALEQY
TRBV5-4	-	ASSLLGLDNEQY
TRBV5-4	-	ASSSAGSTGAEGYT
TRBV7-9	-	ASSPDRGLVVQETQY
TRBV5-8	-	ASSLQGSSYEQY
TRBV11-1	-	ASSIVGGHYEQY
TRBV11-2	-	ASSLDSLGGANYGYT
TRBV12-5	-	ASGPSDRADNQPQH
TRBV7-6	-	ASSLGQGGHTEAF